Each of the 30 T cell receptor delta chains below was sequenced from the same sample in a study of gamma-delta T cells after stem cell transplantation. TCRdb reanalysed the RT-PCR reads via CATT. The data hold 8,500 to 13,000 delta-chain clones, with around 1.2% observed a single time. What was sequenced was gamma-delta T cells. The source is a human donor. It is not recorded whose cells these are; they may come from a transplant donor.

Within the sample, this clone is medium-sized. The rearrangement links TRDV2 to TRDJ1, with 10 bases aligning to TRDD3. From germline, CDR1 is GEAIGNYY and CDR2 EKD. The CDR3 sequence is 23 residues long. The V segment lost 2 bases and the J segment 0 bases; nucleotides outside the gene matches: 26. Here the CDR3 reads CACDILIENTGGSREVYTDKLIF. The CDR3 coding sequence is TGTGCCTGTGACATCCTCATAGAGAATACTGGGGGATCTCGTGAAGTGTACACCGATAAACTCATCTTT.

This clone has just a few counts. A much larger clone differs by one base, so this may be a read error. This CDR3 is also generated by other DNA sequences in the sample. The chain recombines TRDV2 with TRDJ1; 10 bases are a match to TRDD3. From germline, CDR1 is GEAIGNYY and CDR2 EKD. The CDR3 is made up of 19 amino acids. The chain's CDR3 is CACDTVAGGYAFHTDKLIF. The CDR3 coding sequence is TGTGCCTGTGACACCGTGGCCGGGGGATACGCGTTTCACACCGACAAACTCATCTTT.

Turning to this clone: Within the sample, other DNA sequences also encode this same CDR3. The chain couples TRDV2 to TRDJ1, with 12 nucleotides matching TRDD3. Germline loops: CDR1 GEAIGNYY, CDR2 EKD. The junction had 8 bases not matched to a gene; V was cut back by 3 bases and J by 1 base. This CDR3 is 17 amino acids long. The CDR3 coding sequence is TGTGCCTGTGACGTGCTGGGGGATACGCGGAGCACCGATAAACTCATCTTT. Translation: CACDVLGDTRSTDKLIF.

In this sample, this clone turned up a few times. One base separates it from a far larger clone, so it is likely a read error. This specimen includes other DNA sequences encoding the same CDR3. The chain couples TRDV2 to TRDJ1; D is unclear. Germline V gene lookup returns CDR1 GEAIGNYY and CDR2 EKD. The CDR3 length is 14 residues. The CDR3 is CACDTVEYTDKLIF. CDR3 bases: TGTGCCTGTGACACCGTTGAGTACACCGACAAACTCATCTTT.

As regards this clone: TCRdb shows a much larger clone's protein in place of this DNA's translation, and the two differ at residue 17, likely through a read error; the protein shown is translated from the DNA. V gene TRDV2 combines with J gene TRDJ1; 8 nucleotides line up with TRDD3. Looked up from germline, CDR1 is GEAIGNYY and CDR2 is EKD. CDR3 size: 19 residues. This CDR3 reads CACDTVGGLGGDYTDKFIF. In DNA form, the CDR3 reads TGTGCCTGTGACACGGTAGGGGGACTGGGGGGTGATTACACCGATAAATTCATCTTT.

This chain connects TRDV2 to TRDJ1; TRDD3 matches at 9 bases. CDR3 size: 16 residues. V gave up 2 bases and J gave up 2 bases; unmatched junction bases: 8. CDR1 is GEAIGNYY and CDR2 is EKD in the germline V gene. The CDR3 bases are TGTGCCTGTGACAGTCTGGGGGATGGGGGGACCGATAAACTCATCTTT. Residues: CACDSLGDGGTDKLIF.

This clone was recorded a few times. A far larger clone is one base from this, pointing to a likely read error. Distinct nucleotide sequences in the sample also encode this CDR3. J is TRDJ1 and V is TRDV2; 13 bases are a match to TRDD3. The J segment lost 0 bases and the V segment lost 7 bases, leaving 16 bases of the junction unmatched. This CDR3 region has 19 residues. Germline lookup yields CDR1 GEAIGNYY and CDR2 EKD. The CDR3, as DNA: TGTGCCTGCGCCGCTCTCACTGGGGGATACGTTACCTACACCGATAAACTCATCTTT. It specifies CACAALTGGYVTYTDKLIF.

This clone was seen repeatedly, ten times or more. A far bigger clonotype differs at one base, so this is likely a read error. In DNA form, the CDR3 reads TGTGCCTGTGGCACCGTGGGGGGCCGAGGCACCGATAAACTCATCTTT. Protein sequence: CACGTVGGRGTDKLIF. The rearrangement joins TRDV2 to TRDJ1, with D possibly matching TRDD3 (6 bases). Germline CDR1 GEAIGNYY, CDR2 EKD. The CDR3 consists of 16 residues.

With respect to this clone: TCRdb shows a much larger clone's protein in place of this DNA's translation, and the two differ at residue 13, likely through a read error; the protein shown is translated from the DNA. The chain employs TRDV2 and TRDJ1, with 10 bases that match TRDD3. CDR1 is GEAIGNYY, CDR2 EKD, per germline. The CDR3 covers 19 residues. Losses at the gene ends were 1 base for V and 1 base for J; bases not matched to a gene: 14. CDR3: CACDTLATLGDPSTDKLIF. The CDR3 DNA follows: TGTGCCTGTGACACGCTTGCAACACTGGGGGATCCGAGCACCGATAAACTCATCTTT.

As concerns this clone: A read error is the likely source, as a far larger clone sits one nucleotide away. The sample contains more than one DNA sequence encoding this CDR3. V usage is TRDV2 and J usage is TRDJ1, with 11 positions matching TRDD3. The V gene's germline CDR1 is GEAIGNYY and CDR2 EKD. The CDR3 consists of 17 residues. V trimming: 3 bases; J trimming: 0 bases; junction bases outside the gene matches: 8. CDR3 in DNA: TGTGCCTGTGACGCCGTTGCTGGGGGATACTACACCGATAAACTCATCTTT. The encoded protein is CACDAVAGGYYTDKLIF.

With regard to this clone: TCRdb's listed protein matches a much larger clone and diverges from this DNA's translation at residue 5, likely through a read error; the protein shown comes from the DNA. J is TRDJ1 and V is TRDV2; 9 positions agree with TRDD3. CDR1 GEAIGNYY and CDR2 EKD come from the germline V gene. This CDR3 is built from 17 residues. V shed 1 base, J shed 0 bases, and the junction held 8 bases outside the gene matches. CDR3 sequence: CACDTVLGESYTDKLIF. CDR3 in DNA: TGTGCCTGTGACACGGTACTGGGGGAATCCTACACCGATAAACTCATCTTT.

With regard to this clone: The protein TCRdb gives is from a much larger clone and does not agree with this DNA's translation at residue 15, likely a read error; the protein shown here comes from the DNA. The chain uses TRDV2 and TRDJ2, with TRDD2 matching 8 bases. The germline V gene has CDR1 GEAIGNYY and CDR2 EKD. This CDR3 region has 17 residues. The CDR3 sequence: CACDNLPTRFPTAQPFF. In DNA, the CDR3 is TGTGCCTGTGACAATCTTCCTACGCGCTTTCCTACAGCACAACCCTTCTTT.

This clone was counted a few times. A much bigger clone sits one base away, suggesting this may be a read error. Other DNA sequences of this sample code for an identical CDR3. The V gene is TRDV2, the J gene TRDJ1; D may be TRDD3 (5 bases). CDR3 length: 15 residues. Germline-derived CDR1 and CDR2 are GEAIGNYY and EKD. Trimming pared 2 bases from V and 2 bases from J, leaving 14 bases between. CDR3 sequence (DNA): TGTGCCTGTGACATGCTGGGAGTAAGGACCGATAAACTCATCTTT. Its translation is CACDMLGVRTDKLIF.

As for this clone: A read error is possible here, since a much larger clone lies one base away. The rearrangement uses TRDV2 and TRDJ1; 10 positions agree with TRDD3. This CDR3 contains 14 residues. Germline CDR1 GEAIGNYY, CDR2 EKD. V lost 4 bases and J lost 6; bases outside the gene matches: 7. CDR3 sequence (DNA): TGTGCCTGTGATTCCTGGGGGATAACCTATAAACTCATCTTT. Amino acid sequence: CACDSWGITYKLIF.

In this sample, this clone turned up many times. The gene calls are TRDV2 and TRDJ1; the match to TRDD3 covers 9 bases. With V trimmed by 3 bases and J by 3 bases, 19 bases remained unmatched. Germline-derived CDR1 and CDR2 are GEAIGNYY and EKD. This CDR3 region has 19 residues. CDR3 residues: CACDGIGGILRGISDKLIF. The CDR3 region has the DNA TGTGCCTGTGACGGGATAGGGGGGATACTGCGTGGTATCTCCGATAAACTCATCTTT.

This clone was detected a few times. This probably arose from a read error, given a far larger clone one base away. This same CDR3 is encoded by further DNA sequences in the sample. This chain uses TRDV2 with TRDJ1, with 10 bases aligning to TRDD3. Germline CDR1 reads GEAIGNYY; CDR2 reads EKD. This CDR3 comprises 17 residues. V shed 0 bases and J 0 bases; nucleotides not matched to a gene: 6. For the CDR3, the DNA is TGTGCCTGTGACACCGTTGGTACTGGGGGATACACCGATAAACTCATCTTT. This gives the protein CACDTVGTGGYTDKLIF.

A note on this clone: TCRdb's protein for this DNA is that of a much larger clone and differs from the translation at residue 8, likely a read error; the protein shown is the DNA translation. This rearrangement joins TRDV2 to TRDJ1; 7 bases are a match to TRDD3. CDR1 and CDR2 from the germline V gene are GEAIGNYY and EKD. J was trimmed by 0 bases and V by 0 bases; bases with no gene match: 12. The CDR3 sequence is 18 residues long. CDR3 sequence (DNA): TGTGCCTGTGACACCGTGAAACGGGGGGATCAGTACACCGATAAACTCATCTTT. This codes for CACDTVKRGDQYTDKLIF.

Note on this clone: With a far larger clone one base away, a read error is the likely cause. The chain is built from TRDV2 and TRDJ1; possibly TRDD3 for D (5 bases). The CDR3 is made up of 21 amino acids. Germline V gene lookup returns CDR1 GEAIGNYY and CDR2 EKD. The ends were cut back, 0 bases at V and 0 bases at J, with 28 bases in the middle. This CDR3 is CACDTGGISGARQVNTDKLIF. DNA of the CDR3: TGTGCCTGTGACACCGGAGGTATAAGTGGGGCCAGACAGGTGAACACCGATAAACTCATCTTT.

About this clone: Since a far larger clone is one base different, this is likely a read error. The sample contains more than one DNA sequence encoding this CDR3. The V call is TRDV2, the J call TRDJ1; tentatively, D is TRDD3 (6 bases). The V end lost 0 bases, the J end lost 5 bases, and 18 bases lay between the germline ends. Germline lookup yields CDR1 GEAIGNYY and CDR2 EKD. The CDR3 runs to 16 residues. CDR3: CACDTVGGRGTDKLIF. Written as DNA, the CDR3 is TGTGCCTGTGACACCGTGGGGGGCCGAGGCACTGATAAACTCATCTTT.

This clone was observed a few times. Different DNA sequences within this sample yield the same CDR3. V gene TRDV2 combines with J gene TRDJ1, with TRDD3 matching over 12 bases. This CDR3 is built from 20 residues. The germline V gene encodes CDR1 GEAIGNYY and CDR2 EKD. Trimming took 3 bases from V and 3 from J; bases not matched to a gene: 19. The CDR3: CACDPVLGDTRPGVADKLIF. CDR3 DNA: TGTGCCTGTGACCCCGTACTGGGGGATACAAGGCCAGGTGTGGCCGATAAACTCATCTTT.

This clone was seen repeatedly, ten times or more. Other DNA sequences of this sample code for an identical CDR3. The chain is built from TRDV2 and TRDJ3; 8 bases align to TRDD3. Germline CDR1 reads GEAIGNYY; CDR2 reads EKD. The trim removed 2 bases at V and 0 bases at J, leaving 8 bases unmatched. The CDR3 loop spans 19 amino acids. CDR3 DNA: TGTGCCTGTGACAGACTCCTGGGGGAGAGCTCCTGGGACACCCGACAGATGTTTTTC. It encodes CACDRLLGESSWDTRQMFF.

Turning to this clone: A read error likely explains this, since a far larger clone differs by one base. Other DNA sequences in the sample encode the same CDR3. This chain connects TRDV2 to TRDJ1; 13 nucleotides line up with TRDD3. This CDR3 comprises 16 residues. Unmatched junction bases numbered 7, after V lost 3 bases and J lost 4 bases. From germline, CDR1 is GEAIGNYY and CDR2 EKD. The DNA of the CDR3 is TGTGCCTGTGACCCAGTACTGGGGGATACGTTCGATAAACTCATCTTT. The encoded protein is CACDPVLGDTFDKLIF.

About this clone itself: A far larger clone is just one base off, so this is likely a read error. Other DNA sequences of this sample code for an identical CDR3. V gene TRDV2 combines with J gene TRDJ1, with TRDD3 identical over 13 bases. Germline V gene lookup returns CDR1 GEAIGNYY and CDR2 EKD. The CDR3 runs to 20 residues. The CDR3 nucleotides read TGTGCCTGTGACAGAGTGGGTACTGGGGGATACGCTATGTACACCGACAAACTCATCTTT. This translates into CACDRVGTGGYAMYTDKLIF.

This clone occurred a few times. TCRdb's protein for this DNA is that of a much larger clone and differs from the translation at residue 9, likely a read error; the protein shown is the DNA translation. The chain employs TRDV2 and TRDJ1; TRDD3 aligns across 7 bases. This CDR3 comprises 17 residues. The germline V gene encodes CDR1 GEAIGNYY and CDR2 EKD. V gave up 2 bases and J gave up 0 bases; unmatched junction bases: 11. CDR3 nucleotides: TGTGCCTGTGACATGGTACTGGGGAAATCCTACACCGATAAACTCATCTTT. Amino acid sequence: CACDMVLGKSYTDKLIF.

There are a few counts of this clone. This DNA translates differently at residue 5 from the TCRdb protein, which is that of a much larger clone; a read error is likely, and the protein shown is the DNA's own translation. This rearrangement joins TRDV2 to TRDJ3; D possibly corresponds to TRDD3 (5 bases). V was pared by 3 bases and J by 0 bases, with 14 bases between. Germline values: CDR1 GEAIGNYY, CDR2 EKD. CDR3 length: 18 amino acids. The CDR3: CACDAGGFSSWDTRQMFF. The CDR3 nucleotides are TGTGCCTGTGACGCGGGGGGGTTCAGCTCCTGGGACACCCGACAGATGTTTTTC.

CDR3 bases: TGTGCCTGTGACGCCCTGGGGGATACAAGAAATAAACTCATCTTT. The encoded protein is CACDALGDTRNKLIF. The chain combines TRDV2 with TRDJ1, with 11 bases aligning to TRDD3. The CDR3 sequence is 15 residues long. The trim removed 3 bases at V and 6 bases at J, leaving 8 bases unmatched. CDR1 and CDR2 from the germline V gene are GEAIGNYY and EKD.

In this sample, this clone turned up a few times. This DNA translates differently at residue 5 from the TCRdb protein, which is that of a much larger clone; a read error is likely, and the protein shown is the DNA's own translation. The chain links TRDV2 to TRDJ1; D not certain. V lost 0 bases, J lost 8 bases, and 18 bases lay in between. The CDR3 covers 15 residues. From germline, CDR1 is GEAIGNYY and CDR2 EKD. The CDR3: CACDTLLSSPQKLIF. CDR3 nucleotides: TGTGCCTGTGACACCTTATTAAGCTCGCCACAGAAACTCATCTTT.

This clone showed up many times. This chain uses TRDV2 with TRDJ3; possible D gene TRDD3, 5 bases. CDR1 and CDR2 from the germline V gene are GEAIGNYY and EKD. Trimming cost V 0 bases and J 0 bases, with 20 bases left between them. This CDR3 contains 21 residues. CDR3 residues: CACDTVKLGGSSSWDTRQMFF. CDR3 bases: TGTGCCTGTGACACCGTCAAGCTGGGTGGATCAAGCTCCTGGGACACCCGACAGATGTTTTTC.

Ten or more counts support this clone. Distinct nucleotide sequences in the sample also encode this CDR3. In DNA, the CDR3 is TGTGCCTGTGACCCGACCCCCCTCCCGGGGGAGAGGAGCGATAAACTCATCTTT. Translating gives CACDPTPLPGERSDKLIF. The chain is built from TRDV2 and TRDJ1; D might be TRDD3 (6 bases). This CDR3 is 18 amino acids long. Germline V lookup: CDR1 GEAIGNYY, CDR2 EKD. The ends were cut back, 3 bases at V and 4 bases at J, with 26 bases in the middle.

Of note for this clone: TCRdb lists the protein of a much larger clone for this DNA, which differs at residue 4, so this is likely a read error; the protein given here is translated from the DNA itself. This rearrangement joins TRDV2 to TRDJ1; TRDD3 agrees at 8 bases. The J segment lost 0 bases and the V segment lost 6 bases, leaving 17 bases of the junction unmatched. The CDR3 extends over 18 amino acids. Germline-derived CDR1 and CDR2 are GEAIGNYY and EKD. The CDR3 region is CACYPLYHPLGDTDKLIF. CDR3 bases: TGTGCCTGTTACCCTCTCTACCACCCACTGGGGGACACCGATAAACTCATCTTT.